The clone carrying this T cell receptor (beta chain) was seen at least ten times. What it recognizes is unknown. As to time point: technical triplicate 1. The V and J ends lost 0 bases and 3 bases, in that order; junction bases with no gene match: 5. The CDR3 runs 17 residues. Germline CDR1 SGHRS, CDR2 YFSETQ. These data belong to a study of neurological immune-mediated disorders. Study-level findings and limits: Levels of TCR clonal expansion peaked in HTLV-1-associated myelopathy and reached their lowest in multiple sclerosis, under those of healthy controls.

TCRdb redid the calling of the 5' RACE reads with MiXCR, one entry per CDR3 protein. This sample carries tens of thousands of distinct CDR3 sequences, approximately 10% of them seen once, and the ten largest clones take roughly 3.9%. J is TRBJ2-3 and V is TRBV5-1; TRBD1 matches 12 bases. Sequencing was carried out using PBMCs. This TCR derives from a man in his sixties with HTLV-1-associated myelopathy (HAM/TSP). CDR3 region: CASSLAGQGAFTDTQYF. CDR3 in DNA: TGCGCCAGCAGCTTGGCGGGACAGGGGGCGTTTACAGATACGCAGTATTTT.